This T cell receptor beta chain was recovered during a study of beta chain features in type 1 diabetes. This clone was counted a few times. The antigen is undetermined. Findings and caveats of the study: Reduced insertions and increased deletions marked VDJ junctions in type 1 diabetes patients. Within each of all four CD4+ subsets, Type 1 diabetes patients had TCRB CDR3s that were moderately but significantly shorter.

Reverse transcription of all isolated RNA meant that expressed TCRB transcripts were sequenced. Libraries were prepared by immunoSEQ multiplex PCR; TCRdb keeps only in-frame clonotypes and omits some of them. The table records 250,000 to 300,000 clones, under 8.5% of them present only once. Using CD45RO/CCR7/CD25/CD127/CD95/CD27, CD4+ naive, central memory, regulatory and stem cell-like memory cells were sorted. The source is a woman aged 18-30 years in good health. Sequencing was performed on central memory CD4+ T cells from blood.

CDR3: CASSPQGQGGIQETQYF. In DNA, the CDR3 is TGCGCCAGCAGCCCACAGGGACAGGGAGGAATCCAAGAGACCCAGTACTTC. This chain joins TRBV5-1 and TRBJ2-5, with 9 bases identical to TRBD1. Germline lookup yields CDR1 SGHRS and CDR2 YFSETQ. V shed 4 bases, J shed 1 base, and the junction held 11 bases outside the gene matches. This CDR3 comprises 17 residues.